Below are 30 T cell receptor delta chains sequenced from a single sample in a study of gammadelta T cells in human blood. TCRdb reprocessed the RT-PCR reads using CATT. The sample contains approximately 1,000 delta-chain clones, approximately 6.5% of which appear only once. Sequencing was carried out using non-Vgamma9Vdelta2 gamma-delta T cells from infant blood. Receptor source: a human donor.

This clone is deemed large. The same CDR3 is also encoded by other DNA sequences in this sample. The gene calls are TRDV1 and TRDJ1; D is uncertain. Trimming took 1 base from V and 0 from J, leaving 12 bases between them. This CDR3 spans 16 amino acids. The germline V gene has CDR1 TSWWSYY and CDR2 QGS. The CDR3 loop is CALGEPSGSYTDKLIF. The CDR3 bases are TGTGCTCTTGGGGAACCGAGTGGGTCGTACACCGATAAACTCATCTTT.

The chain recombines TRDV1 with TRDJ1; TRDD3 is a possible D gene (7 bases). The CDR3 sequence is 24 residues long. CDR1 and CDR2 from the germline V gene are TSWWSYY and QGS. Trimming took 1 base from V and 3 from J, leaving 39 bases between them. CDR3 coding DNA: TGTGCTCTTGGGGAACGCGGCCCTCCTCCTACGGTGGGGGAGCTGAATGGATTGGCCGATAAACTCATCTTT. Its translation is CALGERGPPPTVGELNGLADKLIF.

This clone is classed as large. The chain recombines TRDV1 with TRDJ1, with D perhaps TRDD3 (5 bases). Trimming left V 1 base short and J 3 bases short, with 27 bases between. Germline CDR1 reads TSWWSYY; CDR2 reads QGS. The CDR3 consists of 20 residues. The CDR3 loop reads CALGERPLKVPPLEADKLIF. CDR3 DNA sequence: TGTGCTCTTGGGGAACGCCCTTTGAAGGTACCCCCACTGGAGGCCGATAAACTCATCTTT.

This clone is termed large. This specimen includes other DNA sequences encoding the same CDR3. The chain uses TRDV1 and TRDJ2; 8 positions agree with TRDD3. The ends lost 3 bases at V and 0 bases at J; junction bases unmatched: 12. The CDR3 is 19 residues long. From germline, CDR1 is TSWWSYY and CDR2 QGS. CDR3 in amino acids: CALGDNFLGELALTAQLFF. CDR3 in DNA: TGTGCTCTTGGGGATAATTTCCTGGGGGAGCTAGCTTTGACAGCACAACTCTTCTTT.

In this sample, this clone turned up a few times. This DNA's translation and the protein TCRdb lists, from a much larger clone, do not match at residue 19, likely due to a read error; the protein shown is translated from the DNA. V and J are TRDV1 and TRDJ4; 9 nucleotides line up with TRDD2. The germline CDR1 and CDR2 sequences are TSWWSYY and QGS. The CDR3 has 22 amino acids. The DNA for the CDR3 is TGTGCTCTTGGGGCTCTGGCCTTCCTACGTTGGGAAGCTACTGGGAGGGCCAGACACCTGATCTTT. Translating gives CALGALAFLRWEATGRARHLIF.

With respect to this clone: This may be a read error: a much more frequent sequence differs by one nucleotide. The V gene is TRDV1, the J gene TRDJ1, with D maybe TRDD3 (6 bases). Per the germline V gene, CDR1 is TSWWSYY and CDR2 is QGS. The CDR3 consists of 19 residues. CDR3 bases: TGTGCTCTTAGGGAACCCACGTTCCTGCCGGGGATTCACACCGATAAACTCATCTTT. Amino acids: CALREPTFLPGIHTDKLIF.

In this sample, this clone is medium-sized. The rearrangement uses TRDV1 and TRDJ1, with 13 nucleotides matching TRDD3. Germline values: CDR1 TSWWSYY, CDR2 QGS. V shed 0 bases and J 6 bases; nucleotides not matched to a gene: 10. This CDR3 region has 18 residues. The CDR3 nucleotides are TGTGCTCTTGGGGAACTGGGGACTGGGGGATACGCAGGCCATAAACTCATCTTT. Translating gives CALGELGTGGYAGHKLIF.

This clone was counted a few times. This may be a read error: a much more frequent sequence differs by one nucleotide. The V gene is TRDV1, the J gene TRDJ1, with 10 bases that match TRDD3. Trimming removed 4 bases from V and 0 bases from J; junction bases left unmatched: 23. Per germline, CDR1 TSWWSYY and CDR2 QGS. This CDR3 contains 22 residues. CDR3 DNA: TGTGCTCTTGGGGTTATCACTTCCGCCTACTGGGGGATTCCAGTTTACACCGATAAACTCATCTTT. Encoded protein: CALGVITSAYWGIPVYTDKLIF.

This clone is classed as medium-sized (0.01 to 0.1%). The chain joins TRDV1 to TRDJ1, with 11 bases identical to TRDD3. Germline CDR1 and CDR2: TSWWSYY and QGS. This CDR3 spans 18 amino acids. J lost 3 bases, V lost 6 bases, and 15 bases had no gene match. CDR3 residues: CALGCHPVLGDRPDKLIF. The CDR3 region has the DNA TGTGCTCTTGGATGCCACCCTGTACTGGGGGATAGGCCCGATAAACTCATCTTT.

Judged by abundance, this clone is medium-sized. The chain joins TRDV1 to TRDJ1, with D possibly TRDD2 on 5 matching bases. V was shortened by 5 bases and J by 1 base, with 14 bases between the two germline ends. Germline lookup yields CDR1 TSWWSYY and CDR2 QGS. This CDR3 has 15 amino acids. The CDR3 sequence: CALGPYRMTTDKLIF. The DNA of the CDR3 is TGTGCTCTTGGGCCCTACCGGATGACCACCGATAAACTCATCTTT.

By share of the sample, this clone is large. The J gene is TRDJ1, the V gene TRAV29/DV5, with D possibly matching TRDD2 (6 bases). The CDR3 has 16 amino acids. V was pared by 4 bases and J by 2 bases, with 21 bases between. The germline V gene encodes CDR1 NSMFDY and CDR2 ISSIKDK. The CDR3 DNA is TGTGCAGCATCAGGATCCTACCCAACTGGAACCGATAAACTCATCTTT. It encodes CAASGSYPTGTDKLIF.

By proportion, this clone is large. The V and J genes are TRDV1 and TRDJ1, with a possible D match to TRDD2 (5 bases). Per germline, CDR1 TSWWSYY and CDR2 QGS. This CDR3 contains 14 residues. Trimming took 5 bases from V and 0 from J, leaving 10 bases between them. CDR3 sequence: CALGPTGYTDKLIF. The CDR3 DNA reads as TGTGCTCTTGGGCCTACGGGGTACACCGATAAACTCATCTTT.

This clone is labeled medium-sized. This chain connects TRDV1 to TRDJ1; tentatively, D is TRDD3 (7 bases). The V gene's germline CDR1 is TSWWSYY and CDR2 QGS. Deletions cut 8 bases from V and 3 bases from J, with 22 bases between. This CDR3 has 16 residues. The chain's CDR3 is CALNSPTLLGPDKLIF. The CDR3 DNA is TGTGCTCTTAACTCTCCTACCTTACTGGGGCCCGATAAACTCATCTTT.

The genes are TRAV14/DV4 and TRDJ1, with a weak D call TRDD3 (6 bases). CDR3 length: 19 amino acids. CDR1 and CDR2 (germline): TSDPSYG, QGSYDQQN (reference sequence). CDR3 loop: CALSEAGGVSDTRRDKLIF. CDR3 nucleotides: TGTGCTCTGAGTGAGGCAGGGGGGGTCTCGGATACCAGGCGCGATAAACTCATCTTT.

Of note for this clone: Since a far larger clone is one base different, this is likely a read error. The same CDR3 can be traced to other DNA sequences in this sample. This chain links TRDV3 with TRDJ1, with 12 bases lining up with TRDD3. Looked up from germline, CDR1 is TVYSNPD and CDR2 is GDNSRS (reference sequence). The CDR3 extends over 18 amino acids. The V and J ends lost 5 bases and 5 bases, in that order; junction bases with no gene match: 21. As DNA, the CDR3 is TGTGCCATTTCGAGGTACTGGGGGATACAAGGATTTGGTGATAAACTCATCTTT. The encoded protein is CAISRYWGIQGFGDKLIF.

This clone is medium-sized in the sample. The chain recombines TRDV1 with TRDJ1; 12 positions agree with TRDD3. V shed 2 bases and J 4 bases; nucleotides not matched to a gene: 23. The CDR3 extends over 22 amino acids. CDR1 is TSWWSYY and CDR2 is QGS in the germline V gene. CDR3 in amino acids: CALGETLPQAKLLGDTGDKLIF. Written as DNA, the CDR3 is TGTGCTCTTGGGGAAACATTACCCCAAGCTAAGTTACTGGGGGATACAGGCGATAAACTCATCTTT.

This clone has more than one count but fewer than ten. For this DNA, TCRdb reports the protein of a much larger clone, which diverges at residue 7, most likely from a read error; the protein presented here is translated directly from the DNA. The genes are TRDV2 and TRDJ2; D gene unclear. Between the trimmed V and J ends, which lost 1 base and 0 bases, there was a span of 8 bases. The CDR3 covers 15 residues. Germline assignment: CDR1 GEAIGNYY and CDR2 EKD. The CDR3 here is CACDTGRALTAQLFF. In DNA, the CDR3 is TGTGCCTGTGACACTGGGAGAGCTTTGACAGCACAACTCTTCTTT.

This clone has just a few counts. A much larger clone differs from this one at a single base, so this may be a read error. J is TRDJ4 and V is TRDV1; 9 bases agree with TRDD2. Trimming cost V 4 bases and J 0 bases; bases outside gene matches: 27. The CDR3 is made up of 22 amino acids. Germline V lookup: CDR1 TSWWSYY, CDR2 QGS. CDR3 protein: CALGALTFLRWEATGRARPLIF. The CDR3 region has the DNA TGTGCTCTTGGGGCTCTGACCTTCCTACGTTGGGAAGCTACTGGGAGGGCCAGACCCCTGATCTTT.

The V call is TRDV1, the J call TRDJ1; weak D call: TRDD3 (6 bases). Germline CDR1 reads TSWWSYY; CDR2 reads QGS. CDR3 length: 20 amino acids. Trimming pared 4 bases from V and 3 bases from J, leaving 30 bases between. The CDR3 DNA follows: TGTGCTCTTGGGGTCTTCCGCTTCGAGTGGGGGGTCTCTAAACCCGATAAACTCATCTTT. Amino acids: CALGVFRFEWGVSKPDKLIF.

This clone is medium-sized by share. The genes are TRDV1 and TRDJ1; D is perhaps TRDD2 (6 bases). The CDR3 extends over 19 amino acids. The V end lost 4 bases, the J end lost 3 bases, and 27 bases lay between the germline ends. From germline, CDR1 is TSWWSYY and CDR2 QGS. CDR3 nucleotides: TGTGCTCTTGGGGGGGGGGGCTTCCTCCTATCGTCCTACTCCGATAAACTCATCTTT. Its translation: CALGGGGFLLSSYSDKLIF.

For this clone: Since a much larger clone is just one base distant, this may be a read error. The chain couples TRDV3 to TRDJ3; 7 bases align to TRDD3. Germline V gene lookup returns CDR1 TVYSNPD and CDR2 GDNSRS (reference sequence). This CDR3 has 27 amino acids. V lost 0 bases and J lost 0; bases outside the gene matches: 35. CDR3 sequence reads: CAFSIPSWTLLRDTPRGDSWDTRQMFF. CDR3 coding DNA: TGTGCCTTTAGTATCCCTTCTTGGACCTTACTGAGGGATACCCCGAGGGGGGACTCCTGGGACACCCGACAGATGTTTTTC.

Points on this clone: One base separates it from a far larger clone, so it is likely a read error. The chain employs TRDV1 and TRDJ1, with 12 bases identical to TRDD3. This CDR3 has 26 residues. The V and J ends lost 2 bases and 0 bases, in that order; junction bases with no gene match: 31. CDR1 and CDR2 from the germline V gene are TSWWSYY and QGS. The CDR3, as DNA: TGTGCTCTTGGGGAAATCCCCCGATCCCACGATTCTGGGGGATACGCGTATAGGGAACACACCGATAAACTCATCTTT. It specifies CALGEIPRSHDSGGYAYREHTDKLIF.

By share of the sample, this clone is medium-sized. Mismatch with germline at one junction end may stem from a read error. The rearrangement uses TRDV1 and TRDJ1; TRDD2 matches 9 bases. The CDR3 runs to 23 residues. Germline V lookup: CDR1 TSWWSYY, CDR2 QGS. CDR3 loop: CALGELTTFLRDLRWGFTDKLIF. In DNA form, the CDR3 reads TGTGCTCTTGGAGAACTAACCACCTTCCTACGAGACCTTCGCTGGGGGTTCACCGATAAACTCATCTTT.

This clone came up a few times. The J gene is TRDJ1, the V gene TRDV3; 8 nucleotides line up with TRDD3. V lost 2 bases, J lost 0 bases, and 8 bases stayed unmatched. The CDR3 covers 15 residues. The germline gives CDR1 TVYSNPD, CDR2 GDNSRS (reference sequence). The CDR3 loop reads CAFCYTGGYTDKLIF. The CDR3 nucleotides read TGTGCCTTTTGCTACACTGGGGGCTACACCGATAAACTCATCTTT.

This clone ranks as large. The chain is built from TRDV1 and TRDJ1; D is uncertain. The CDR3 length is 15 residues. V was shortened by 3 bases and J by 0 bases, with 11 bases between the two germline ends. Germline CDR1 TSWWSYY, CDR2 QGS. CDR3 coding DNA: TGTGCTCTTGGGGATGAACTGAATCACACCGATAAACTCATCTTT. It codes for CALGDELNHTDKLIF.

This clone has just a few counts. A much bigger clone sits one base away, suggesting this may be a read error. The chain is built from TRDV1 and TRDJ1, with TRDD3 matching 9 bases. V shed 3 bases, J shed 0 bases, and the junction held 23 bases outside the gene matches. The CDR3 totals 22 residues. The V gene's germline CDR1 is TSWWSYY and CDR2 QGS. The CDR3, as DNA: TGTGCTCTTGGGGACCCGACTCCTACACCTGTACTGGGGGAGAGAGACACCGATAAACTCATCTTT. It is translated as CALGDPTPTPVLGERDTDKLIF.

By frequency in the sample, this clone is large. This chain connects TRAV38-2/DV8 to TRDJ1; D not resolved. Per the germline V gene, CDR1 is TSESDYY and CDR2 is QEAYKQQN. The CDR3 is 15 amino acids. The V end lost 2 bases, the J end lost 4 bases, and 15 bases lay between the germline ends. CDR3 coding DNA: TGTGCTTATAGGAGGGAGACTACCCACGGCGATAAACTCATCTTT. Its translation is CAYRRETTHGDKLIF.

By share, this clone counts as medium-sized. The genes are TRDV1 and TRDJ1, with a possible D match to TRDD3 (9 bases). V was cut by 7 bases and J by 4 bases, with 31 bases left in between. This CDR3 has 19 residues. Germline CDR1 TSWWSYY, CDR2 QGS. In nucleotides, the CDR3 is TGTGCTCTTGTGGCAGTCCTTCCTATTCCCTGGGGGATGTACGATAAACTCATCTTT. Its protein is CALVAVLPIPWGMYDKLIF.

This clone has a handful of counts. This could be a read error, since a much larger clone is one nucleotide away. The chain is built from TRDV1 and TRDJ1; 9 nucleotides match TRDD3. CDR1 and CDR2 from the germline V gene are TSWWSYY and QGS. The CDR3 loop spans 19 amino acids. The CDR3 region is CALRELTRRTGGEFDKLIF. The CDR3 bases are TGTGCTCTTAGGGAACTGACTCGACGTACTGGGGGAGAGTTCGATAAACTCATCTTT.

This clone came up a few times. A much larger clone lies a single base off, so this may be a read error. The V and J genes are TRDV3 and TRDJ1, with 10 bases fitting TRDD3. Germline-derived CDR1 and CDR2 are TVYSNPD and GDNSRS (reference sequence). This CDR3 has 26 amino acids. The junction had 38 bases not matched to a gene; V was cut back by 1 base and J by 0 bases. The CDR3 region is CAFKTSYVPFMGDTTADGEYTDKLIF. The CDR3 DNA follows: TGTGCCTTTAAAACTTCCTACGTTCCTTTTATGGGGGATACCACCGCAGACGGCGAATACACCGATAAACTCATCTTT.